What follows describes a single T cell receptor (beta chain). Its target antigen remains unknown. Qualities for individual bases were not recorded, and no much larger clone is one base off. The sample originates from a study of blood T cell repertoires in COVID-19 (dated by TCRdb to the early 2020s). Background on the whole study: Collaborator samples came from the United States, Italy and Spain and covered acute and convalescent phases of COVID-19. The prospective study material was composed of cDNA or gDNA derived from T cells, B-cell-depleted T cells, or PBMCs. Samples were obtained from the ongoing ImmuneRACE study (first 160 participants) and from 1,254 subjects provided by 6 global collaborators. Deeply sampled blood TCRbeta repertoires from subjects exposed to, actively infected with, or recovered from COVID-19 were included in the dataset. Sample metadata almost always included a de-identified subject ID, COVID-19 status, age in years and sex. Where available, HLA class I and class II types were taken from metadata supplied by the sample provider and were not determined by assay-based typing. The repertoires were released in a freely available public database meant as a resource for research on the immune response to SARS-CoV-2.

TCRbeta CDR3 regions were amplified from genomic DNA by means of the immunoSEQ Assay, a bias-controlled multiplex PCR. The original pipeline was this. The number of nucleated cells in each sample was estimated from the amplification of reference gene primers within the assay. To quantify the absolute abundance of each unique TCRbeta CDR3 rearrangement, sequence reads were collapsed and filtered. Productive Simpson clonality was computed per sample as the square root of Simpson's diversity index over productive rearrangements. Sourced from immuneACCESS, this table was stored by TCRdb with only in-frame sequences that have V and J called. A share of the clones is absent; for the studies checked, an unresolved V gene accounts for under half, and the remainder has no known explanation. V, J and clone size derive from that table, while D and trimming were established from the DNA sequence. A total of 200,000 to 250,000 clones appear in this sample, roughly 87% of them only once. 10% to 13% of the sample is held by the ten biggest clonotypes.

Participants in the prospective study were aged roughly 18 to 89 years, lived in over 20 United States geographic areas, and enrolled through a virtual design. Cohort assignment in the prospective study relied on participant-reported clinical history from a screening survey and a study questionnaire. For ImmuneRACE Cohort 3, a participant was defined as recovered based on two consecutive negative NP/OP PCR tests, clearance by a healthcare professional, or resolution of symptoms. In the prospective study, whole blood, serum and a nasopharyngeal or oropharyngeal swab were collected from each participant by mobile phlebotomists. Additional blood draws and questionnaires over an approximately two-month period could optionally be provided by prospective study participants. Before DNA extraction, prospective study blood samples were shipped either frozen or at room temperature. Overall study results and their limits: The quantity of clinical and demographic metadata differed by source and by participant and was supplied without curation.

Specimen: PBMCs or T cells enriched from blood (not recorded which). The sequence was obtained from a man aged 25-45 years who had recovered from COVID-19.

The DNA sequence reads TGTGCCTGGGAAAAACCAGGGGTTTCGGGAAACACCATATATTTT. Its amino acids are CAWEKPGVSGNTIYF. The V and J segments used are TRBV30 and TRBJ1-3; the D gene is perhaps TRBD1, on 6 matching bases. Trimming costs V 5 bases and J 4 bases, and their ends lie 18 bases apart. The germline V gene encodes CDR1 GTSNPN and CDR2 SVGIG (reference sequence). Its CDR3 holds 15 amino acids, cysteine through phenylalanine. The read is trimmed to its CDR3 DNA, 45 bases read in frame from base 1.